This entry features one T cell receptor beta chain sequence. Its antigen remains unknown. The source of the sample is a study of CXCR3-negative and CXCR3-positive naive CD8 T cells. Study-wide results and limits: Naive CXCR3-positive and CXCR3-negative cells shared TRBV-TRBJ usage; memory cells diverged.

The germline V gene has CDR1 DFQATT and CDR2 SNEGSKA (reference sequence). The CDR3 consists of 13 residues. TRB cDNA libraries were made by UMI-labeled 5' RACE. With the 5' RACE reads reprocessed, TCRdb shows one record per CDR3 protein and no DNA. This sample contains about 48,000 distinct CDR3 sequences. The sample was memory CD8+ T cells from blood. The sequence was obtained from a human donor in good health. Some clones in this sample may be carry-over from other donors' samples. The chain employs TRBV20-1 and TRBJ2-2. The CDR3 region is CSARSLAGGELFF.